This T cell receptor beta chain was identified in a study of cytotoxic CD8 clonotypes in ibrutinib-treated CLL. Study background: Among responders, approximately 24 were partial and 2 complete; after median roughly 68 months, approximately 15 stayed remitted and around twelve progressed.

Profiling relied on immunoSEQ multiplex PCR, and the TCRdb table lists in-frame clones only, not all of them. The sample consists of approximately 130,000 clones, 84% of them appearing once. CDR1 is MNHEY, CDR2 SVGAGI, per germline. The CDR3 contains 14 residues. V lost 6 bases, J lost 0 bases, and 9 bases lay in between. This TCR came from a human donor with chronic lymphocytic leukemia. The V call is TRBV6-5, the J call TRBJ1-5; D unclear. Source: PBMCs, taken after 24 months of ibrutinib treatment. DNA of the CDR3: TGTGCCAGCAGGGGCCGGGTTAGCAATCAGCCCCAGCATTTT. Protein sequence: CASRGRVSNQPQHF.